The T cell receptor (beta chain) under discussion was sequenced for a study of response to subunit inactivated influenza vaccine. TCRdb used MiXCR to reprocess the RT-PCR reads, holding one entry per CDR3 protein. The sample lists more than 400,000 distinct CDR3 sequences, approximately 9.9% occurring once. This clonotype appeared a few times. The antigen remains unidentified. Germline values: CDR1 SQVTM, CDR2 ANQGSEA. The V and J ends lost 6 bases and 2 bases respectively, with 17 bases between them. CDR3 length equals 14 residues. The study's findings and limits: A suggestion made by the authors is that each seasonal influenza vaccination recruits few new T cells.

The genes are TRBV29-1 and TRBJ2-7; a weak D match, TRBD1 (8 bases). The input for sequencing was PBMCs from blood, taken roughly 6 weeks after vaccination. The TCR comes from a man aged 50 to 59 who received an inactivated influenza vaccine. CDR3 DNA: TGCAGCGTGAAACAGGGGGAGGGGGCCTACGAGCAGTACTTC. It translates to CSVKQGEGAYEQYF.